One sample yielded the 8 T cell receptor beta chains listed below, sequenced in a study of cytomegalovirus exposure and HLA in healthy donors. The PCR employed 60 Vbeta primers together with 13 Jbeta primers. Generated by immunoSEQ multiplex PCR, the TCRdb table keeps only in-frame clones and is missing some. The table lists over 110,000 clones, around 80% of them singletons. Sequenced sample: PBMCs. These TCRs come from a female donor in good health and CMV-seronegative.

This clone was seen a handful of times. The V and J genes are TRBV4-2 and TRBJ1-4; D gene uncertain. Germline V CDR1 and CDR2: LGHNA, YNFKEQ. This CDR3 has 14 amino acids. Trimming removed 4 bases from V and 8 bases from J, with 14 bases in between. CDR3 residues: CASSRGPQEEKLFF. The CDR3 DNA sequence: TGTGCCAGCAGCCGAGGGCCCCAGGAGGAAAAACTGTTTTTT.

The rearrangement uses TRBV25-1 and TRBJ1-1; 11 bases agree with TRBD1. Germline values: CDR1 MGHDK, CDR2 SYGVNS. The CDR3 spans 16 residues. V was clipped by 1 base and J by 5 bases; unmatched bases: 6. The CDR3 loop is CASSESFGTGGTEAFF. DNA of the CDR3: TGTGCCAGCAGTGAATCTTTCGGGACAGGGGGGACTGAAGCTTTCTTT.

Only a few counts were recorded for this clone. Written as DNA, the CDR3 is TGTGCCAGCAGTTTACCCGCGACAGAAGATAGCAATCAGCCCCAGCATTTT. It specifies CASSLPATEDSNQPQHF. V gene TRBV28 combines with J gene TRBJ1-5; TRBD1 might be the D (5 bases). The CDR3 has 17 residues. Trimming stripped 2 bases from V and 0 bases from J, with 14 bases between. CDR1 MDHEN and CDR2 SYDVKM come from the germline V gene.

In its sample, this clone was seen once. The chain is built from TRBV2 and TRBJ1-5; TRBD1 is a possible D gene (5 bases). V was cut by 3 bases and J by 3 bases, with 12 bases left in between. In germline, CDR1 is SNHLY, CDR2 FYNNEI. The CDR3 is 15 amino acids. CDR3 nucleotide sequence: TGTGCCAGCAGTGACCGACAGTATTCCAATCAGCCCCAGCATTTT. Translated: CASSDRQYSNQPQHF.

The chain couples TRBV2 to TRBJ1-3, with D maybe TRBD1 (6 bases). V was cut by 6 bases and J by 4 bases, with 19 bases left in between. The CDR3 has 16 residues. Germline CDR1 and CDR2: SNHLY and FYNNEI. The CDR3, as DNA: TGTGCCAGCAGCGATCGAACACAGGGTAGGGGAAACACCATATATTTT. It yields the protein CASSDRTQGRGNTIYF.

The genes are TRBV14 and TRBJ1-2; the match to TRBD1 covers 8 bases. Per germline, CDR1 SGHDN and CDR2 FVKESK. The ends lost 1 base at V and 4 bases at J; junction bases unmatched: 5. This CDR3 has 15 residues. In nucleotides, the CDR3 is TGTGCCAGCAGCCAAGGACAGGGGCGAAGCTATGGCTACACCTTC. This gives the protein CASSQGQGRSYGYTF.

The chain has TRBV15 and TRBJ2-7; D possibly corresponds to TRBD2 (5 bases). The ends were cut back, 1 base at V and 6 bases at J, with 10 bases in the middle. The CDR3 consists of 13 residues. The germline CDR1 and CDR2 sequences are LNHNV and YYDKDF (reference sequence). CDR3 DNA: TGTGCCACCAGCAGAGGCGGGTCCGCCGAGCAGTACTTC. Translating it yields CATSRGGSAEQYF.

The chain links TRBV30 to TRBJ1-1; D is undetermined. The CDR3 has 14 amino acids. Germline CDR1 GTSNPN, CDR2 SVGIG (reference sequence). Trimming stripped 3 bases from V and 1 base from J, with 12 bases between. The CDR3 here is CAWRLWGGNTEAFF. CDR3 coding DNA: TGTGCCTGGAGATTGTGGGGAGGGAACACTGAAGCTTTCTTT.